One sample yielded the 7 T cell receptor delta chains listed below, sequenced in a study of Vδ1+ human thymocytes. Overall study results and limits: In the thymus, TRG and TRD repertoires looked highly polyclonal with Gaussian CDR3 lengths.

These TCRs are of unknown antigen specificity. RNA was extracted from the cells and then reverse transcribed. The CDR3 regions were amplified by multiplex PCR from V-gene primers to a constant-region primer. TCRdb redid clone calling on the multiplex PCR reads using CATT. The table records about 75,000 delta-chain clones, roughly a third of them present only once. The specimen sequenced was Vdelta1+ gamma-delta thymocytes from the thymus. Subset defined: FACS-sorted CD3+ TCRalphabeta- TCRVdelta1+ TCRVdelta2- thymocytes. The receptors originated from a boy less than two years old who had congenital heart surgery.

This clone was counted a few times. The V and J genes are TRDV1 and TRDJ1; D possibly corresponds to TRDD3 (5 bases). The CDR3 length is 19 residues. Between the trimmed V and J ends, which lost 2 bases and 1 base, there was a span of 23 bases. Germline lookup yields CDR1 TSWWSYY and CDR2 QGS. CDR3 nucleotides: TGTGCTCTTGGGGAATTTGGTTTTCCCCCGGTACTGGTCACCGATAAACTCATCTTT. This codes for CALGEFGFPPVLVTDKLIF.

This clone has a handful of counts. The rearrangement joins TRDV1 to TRDJ1; 12 nucleotides line up with TRDD3. The CDR3 contains 22 residues. Germline V CDR1 and CDR2: TSWWSYY, QGS. V lost 4 bases and J lost 0; bases outside the gene matches: 21. CDR3 protein: CALGGLPTVTGGYLVYTDKLIF. The CDR3 nucleotides read TGTGCTCTTGGGGGCCTTCCTACGGTTACTGGGGGATACCTCGTTTACACCGATAAACTCATCTTT.

The chain is built from TRDV1 and TRDJ1; the D call may be TRDD2 or TRDD3 (8 bases each). The CDR3 runs 22 residues. Germline CDR1 and CDR2: TSWWSYY and QGS. V lost 1 base and J lost 2, with 32 bases in between. The CDR3 protein is CALGEPRLPTSVLGVQTDKLIF. The CDR3, as DNA: TGTGCTCTTGGGGAACCCAGGCTTCCTACGTCGGTACTGGGGGTCCAGACCGATAAACTCATCTTT.

The rearrangement links TRDV1 to TRDJ2, with D tentatively TRDD2 (6 bases). The CDR3 has 19 residues. Germline CDR1 TSWWSYY, CDR2 QGS. Between the trimmed V and J ends, which lost 5 bases and 7 bases, there was a span of 29 bases. The CDR3 DNA reads as TGTGCTCTTGGGAACGCTTTCCTATCAGCTGTAGCTAGGAAAGCACAACTCTTCTTT. This codes for CALGNAFLSAVARKAQLFF.

V usage is TRDV1 and J usage is TRDJ1; 9 bases are a match to TRDD3. The CDR3 spans 26 residues. Losses at the gene ends were 4 bases for V and 6 bases for J; bases not matched to a gene: 42. Looked up from germline, CDR1 is TSWWSYY and CDR2 is QGS. CDR3 DNA: TGTGCTCTTGGGGCCCTATCACGAAAGATGCGGGCCTTCCCCCATAGTACTGGGGGACCCACGAATAAACTCATCTTT. The encoded protein is CALGALSRKMRAFPHSTGGPTNKLIF.

The table lists this clone with a few counts. The chain carries TRDV1 and TRDJ1, with 8 positions matching TRDD2. Trimming took 5 bases from V and 0 from J; bases not matched to a gene: 11. From germline, CDR1 is TSWWSYY and CDR2 QGS. The CDR3 spans 17 residues. CDR3 amino acids: CALGRTFLKKYTDKLIF. CDR3 DNA: TGTGCTCTTGGGAGAACCTTCCTAAAGAAGTACACCGATAAACTCATCTTT.

The chain combines TRDV1 with TRDJ1; 11 bases fit TRDD3. The CDR3 has 16 residues. CDR1 is TSWWSYY and CDR2 is QGS in the germline V gene. Trimming took 9 bases from V and 2 from J; bases not matched to a gene: 11. The CDR3 reads CALPYDGGYVTDKLIF. As DNA, the CDR3 is TGTGCTCTCCCTTACGATGGGGGATACGTGACCGATAAACTCATCTTT.